The 31 T cell receptor beta chains presented below share a single source sample, sequenced in a study of blood T cell repertoires in COVID-19. Sequencing was performed with immunoSEQ multiplex PCR; in TCRdb, only in-frame clones are kept and a portion is missing. The data show roughly 80,000 clones, roughly 84% seen once. Sequencing used peripheral blood. The receptors here all came from a middle-aged man with acute or convalescent COVID-19.

The chain couples TRBV5-1 to TRBJ2-7; D is possibly TRBD2 (6 bases). The germline V and J ends were trimmed by 4 bases and 2 bases, with 19 bases remaining between them. CDR1 and CDR2 from the germline V gene are SGHRS and YFSETQ. The CDR3 sequence is 16 residues long. CDR3 region: CASSPSYLADPYEQYF. CDR3 bases: TGCGCCAGCAGCCCAAGTTACTTAGCGGACCCCTACGAGCAGTACTTC.

The chain uses TRBV12-5 and TRBJ2-2; D is perhaps TRBD1 (5 bases). This CDR3 has 13 residues. CDR1 and CDR2 from the germline V gene are LGHNT and FRNRAP. Trimming cost V 5 bases and J 4 bases, with 8 bases left between them. CDR3 amino acids: CASGRDSTGELFF. The CDR3, as DNA: TGTGCTAGTGGTCGAGACAGCACCGGGGAGCTGTTTTTT. The full variable domain, in which reference TRBV12-5 and TRBJ2-2 provide the parts outside the CDR3, is DARVTQTPRHKVTEMGQEVTMRCQPILGHNTVFWYRQTMMQGLELLAYFRNRAPLDDSGMPKDRFSAEMPDATLATLKIQPSEPRDSAVYFCASGRDSTGELFFGEGSRLTVL.

The chain carries TRBV24-1 and TRBJ2-3, with TRBD2 as a possible D gene (7 bases). CDR3 size: 13 residues. From germline, CDR1 is KGHDR and CDR2 SFDVKD. The germline V and J ends were trimmed by 8 bases and 6 bases, with 14 bases remaining between them. The CDR3 DNA is TGTGCCACCAAGGGGGGGCCCGCCGATACGCAGTATTTT. Amino acids: CATKGGPADTQYF.

The chain carries TRBV25-1 and TRBJ2-2, with 11 bases that match TRBD2. The V gene end was trimmed by 3 bases and the J gene end by 3 bases; junction bases not matched to a gene: 0. There are 15 residues in the CDR3. Germline V gene sequence: CDR1 MGHDK, CDR2 SYGVNS. The CDR3 reads CASSDSGRDTGELFF. CDR3 DNA: TGTGCCAGCAGTGATAGCGGGAGGGACACCGGGGAGCTGTTTTTT.

The chain combines TRBV27 with TRBJ2-1; 11 bases align to TRBD2. From germline, CDR1 is MNHEY and CDR2 SMNVEV (reference sequence). After removal of 2 bases from V and 4 bases from J, the junction contained 7 bases not matched to a gene. This CDR3 region has 17 residues. CDR3 DNA sequence: TGTGCCAGCAGTTTAGTAACCCTAGCGGGAGGTTACAATGAGCAGTTCTTC. It is translated as CASSLVTLAGGYNEQFF.

The chain links TRBV30 to TRBJ2-2; TRBD2 aligns across 12 bases. Losses at the gene ends were 0 bases for V and 2 bases for J; bases not matched to a gene: 1. In germline, CDR1 is GTSNPN, CDR2 SVGIG (reference sequence). This CDR3 has 16 amino acids. The CDR3 DNA reads TGTGCCTGGAGTGTGGGACTAGCGGGCAACACCGGGGAGCTGTTTTTT. This codes for CAWSVGLAGNTGELFF.

The chain employs TRBV12-5 and TRBJ2-5, with D possibly being TRBD1 (6 bases). The CDR3 runs 13 residues. The V end was cut by 2 bases, the J end by 5 bases, with 9 bases between. Per the germline V gene, CDR1 is LGHNT and CDR2 is FRNRAP. This CDR3 reads CASGLKQGETQYF. The CDR3 nucleotides read TGTGCTAGTGGTTTGAAGCAGGGGGAGACCCAGTACTTC.

The rearrangement joins TRBV28 to TRBJ2-7, with D uncertain. The germline CDR1 and CDR2 sequences are MDHEN and SYDVKM. The CDR3 runs 14 residues. V was cut by 6 bases and J by 1 base, with 13 bases left in between. The CDR3 sequence is CASSPGLRSYEQYF. The CDR3, as DNA: TGTGCCAGCAGCCCCGGTCTTCGGTCCTACGAGCAGTACTTC.

This rearrangement joins TRBV15 to TRBJ1-5, with 9 bases aligning to TRBD1. The CDR3 is made up of 16 amino acids. V shed 1 base and J 3 bases; nucleotides not matched to a gene: 4. Germline V lookup: CDR1 LNHNV, CDR2 YYDKDF (reference sequence). The CDR3 is CATSRGQGGPNQPQHF. Here the CDR3 DNA reads TGTGCCACCAGCAGAGGACAGGGGGGGCCCAATCAGCCCCAGCATTTT.

The chain employs TRBV6-5 and TRBJ2-1, with D maybe TRBD2 (6 bases). V lost 4 bases to trimming and J lost 0 bases, with 10 bases between them. The germline gives CDR1 MNHEY, CDR2 SVGAGI. The CDR3 is 15 residues long. CDR3 protein: CASSFGGTSYNEQFF. CDR3 bases: TGTGCCAGCAGTTTCGGGGGAACCTCCTACAATGAGCAGTTCTTC.

The chain combines TRBV7-8 with TRBJ2-1; possibly TRBD2 for D (5 bases). Trimming left V 1 base short and J 9 bases short, with 19 bases between. The CDR3 runs to 16 residues. Germline V CDR1 and CDR2: SGHVS, FQNEAQ. The CDR3 sequence is CASSLGLRGSLAEQFF. The CDR3 DNA sequence: TGTGCCAGCAGCTTAGGCCTGCGAGGGAGTCTGGCTGAGCAGTTCTTC.

This sequence joins TRBV29-1 and TRBJ2-5, with 7 bases that match TRBD1. The trim removed 7 bases at V and 7 bases at J, leaving 15 bases unmatched. Germline CDR1 and CDR2: SQVTM and ANQGSEA. This CDR3 spans 14 amino acids. In DNA, the CDR3 is TGCAGCGGGAGCCGGGACAGACTATTGGGGACCCAGTACTTC. This encodes CSGSRDRLLGTQYF.

The rearrangement joins TRBV6-5 to TRBJ2-5, with D unclear. V was pared by 0 bases and J by 2 bases, with 10 bases between. This CDR3 contains 15 residues. The germline V gene encodes CDR1 MNHEY and CDR2 SVGAGI. The CDR3 reads CASSYSRYPQETQYF. As DNA, the CDR3 is TGTGCCAGCAGTTACTCCAGGTACCCACAAGAGACCCAGTACTTC.

The chain recombines TRBV9 with TRBJ2-1; 10 positions agree with TRBD2. Germline assignment: CDR1 SGDLS and CDR2 YYNGEE. The CDR3 sequence is 15 residues long. Trimming removed 4 bases from V and 1 base from J; junction bases left unmatched: 2. CDR3 loop: CASSKAGGSYNEQFF. The DNA for the CDR3 is TGTGCCAGCAGCAAAGCGGGAGGGTCCTACAATGAGCAGTTCTTC.

This chain uses TRBV6-6 with TRBJ2-1; D gene uncertain. This CDR3 has 14 residues. From germline, CDR1 is MNHNY and CDR2 SVGAGI (reference sequence). Between the trimmed V and J ends, which lost 8 bases and 0 bases, there was a span of 11 bases. CDR3 nucleotide sequence: TGTGCCAGCCTCGAGGCGAGCTCCTACAATGAGCAGTTCTTC. It translates to CASLEASSYNEQFF.

The chain employs TRBV29-1 and TRBJ1-2; D unclear. Germline values: CDR1 SQVTM, CDR2 ANQGSEA. The CDR3 extends over 13 amino acids. V dropped 5 bases and J dropped 6 bases, with 16 bases sitting between them. The CDR3: CSVNWRKAHGYTF. CDR3 nucleotide sequence: TGCAGCGTTAACTGGCGGAAGGCCCATGGCTACACCTTC.

V and J are TRBV6-2 or TRBV6-3 and TRBJ2-5; 8 bases map to TRBD1. This CDR3 contains 14 residues. The J segment lost 2 bases and the V segment lost 6 bases, leaving 5 bases of the junction unmatched. CDR1 and CDR2 (germline): MNHEY, SVGEGT. Here the CDR3 DNA reads TGTGCCAGCAGCTCGGGACAGGAACAAGAGACCCAGTACTTC. The encoded protein is CASSSGQEQETQYF.

The chain carries TRBV20-1 and TRBJ2-4; D not resolved. The V gene's germline CDR1 is DFQATT and CDR2 SNEGSKA (reference sequence). V lost 4 bases, J lost 8 bases, and 6 bases lay in between. This CDR3 has 10 amino acids. CDR3 residues: CSANGDIQYF. For the CDR3, the DNA is TGCAGTGCTAACGGAGACATTCAGTACTTC.

J is TRBJ2-1 and V is TRBV5-1, with 13 bases matching TRBD2. Per germline, CDR1 SGHRS and CDR2 YFSETQ. The length of the CDR3 is 15 residues. Trimming at V came to 0 bases and at J to 6 bases, leaving 0 bases not matched to a gene. Here the CDR3 reads CASSLGTSGSNEQFF. DNA for the CDR3: TGCGCCAGCAGCTTGGGGACTAGCGGGAGCAATGAGCAGTTCTTC.

The chain uses TRBV21-1 and TRBJ2-3; the DNA was not compared with TRBD2, the D call given in the table. TRBV21-1 is listed as a pseudogene. The CDR3 is made up of 16 amino acids. CDR3 in DNA: TGTGCCAGCAGCAAAGGAGCGCGGCCCCAACCGGATACGCAGTATTTT. Amino acids: CASSKGARPQPDTQYF.

Here the CDR3 DNA reads TGTGCCAGCTCACGATCCCCCGGGACACTATCCTACGAGCAGTACTTC. Amino acid sequence: CASSRSPGTLSYEQYF. V gene TRBV18 combines with J gene TRBJ2-7, with a tentative D call TRBD1 (6 bases). Germline lookup yields CDR1 KGHSH and CDR2 LQKENI. The CDR3 has 16 residues. V was cut by 4 bases and J by 1 base, with 17 bases left in between.

This chain joins TRBV6-5 and TRBJ2-1; 8 nucleotides align to TRBD1. Germline CDR1 reads MNHEY; CDR2 reads SVGAGI. This CDR3 region has 15 residues. J lost 6 bases, V lost 6 bases, and 10 bases had no gene match. The CDR3: CASRTGQGYANEQFF. The DNA for the CDR3 is TGTGCCAGCAGGACCGGACAGGGTTATGCCAATGAGCAGTTCTTC.

The rearrangement joins TRBV7-2 to TRBJ2-7; 9 bases agree with TRBD2. In germline, CDR1 is SGHTA, CDR2 FQGNSA. J lost 6 bases, V lost 1 base, and 7 bases had no gene match. CDR3 size: 15 residues. CDR3 nucleotides: TGTGCCAGCAGCTTAGGGGGCCTAGCGGGACCCGAGCAGTACTTC. Translation: CASSLGGLAGPEQYF.

The CDR3 region has the DNA TGCAGTGCGAAAAGTGGGCACGAGCAGTACTTC. Its protein is CSAKSGHEQYF. This chain connects TRBV20-1 to TRBJ2-7; no firm D call. The germline V and J ends were trimmed by 6 bases and 5 bases, with 11 bases remaining between them. This CDR3 region has 11 residues. Germline V gene data show CDR1 as DFQATT and CDR2 as SNEGSKA (reference sequence).

V and J are TRBV12-3 or TRBV12-4 and TRBJ1-6; no clear D. Trimming took off 3 bases at V and 5 bases at J, with 5 bases between the two ends. CDR3 length equals 13 residues. CDR3 in DNA: TGTGCCAGCAGTTTCCAGGATAATTCACCCCTCCACTTT. It codes for CASSFQDNSPLHF.

The gene calls are TRBV18 and TRBJ1-3; D is unclear. Per the germline V gene, CDR1 is KGHSH and CDR2 is LQKENI. The CDR3 is 16 residues long. V dropped 6 bases and J dropped 0 bases, with 15 bases sitting between them. The CDR3, as DNA: TGTGCCAGCTCGCCAAATGCACAAATCTCTGGAAACACCATATATTTT. This encodes CASSPNAQISGNTIYF.

This sequence joins TRBV28 and TRBJ2-7, with D unclear. Trimming took off 5 bases at V and 3 bases at J, with 5 bases between the two ends. The CDR3 sequence is 11 residues long. Germline CDR1 reads MDHEN; CDR2 reads SYDVKM. The CDR3 is CASSPRYEQYF. The CDR3 bases are TGTGCCAGCAGTCCCCGCTACGAGCAGTACTTC.

The chain recombines TRBV18 with TRBJ1-2; 10 nucleotides agree with TRBD1. The CDR3 runs 15 residues. Germline CDR1 and CDR2: KGHSH and LQKENI. The trim removed 5 bases at V and 4 bases at J, leaving 7 bases unmatched. This CDR3 is CASSIDRGQSYGYTF. The CDR3, as DNA: TGTGCCAGCTCAATTGACAGGGGGCAAAGCTATGGCTACACCTTC.

The rearrangement joins TRBV5-1 to TRBJ1-2; D ambiguous. The CDR3 is made up of 15 amino acids. Deletions cut 2 bases from V and 5 bases from J, with 16 bases between. Germline CDR1 SGHRS, CDR2 YFSETQ. CDR3 region: CASSLGGRHIYGYTF. The CDR3 nucleotides read TGCGCCAGCAGCTTAGGAGGGCGTCATATTTATGGCTACACCTTC.

The CDR3 region is CASSSQGQGYYGYTF. The CDR3 region has the DNA TGTGCCAGCAGCTCGCAGGGACAGGGGTACTATGGCTACACCTTC. The rearrangement joins TRBV7-2 to TRBJ1-2; 10 nucleotides match TRBD1. Germline V gene lookup returns CDR1 SGHTA and CDR2 FQGNSA. This CDR3 has 15 amino acids. Trimming cost V 4 bases and J 3 bases; bases outside gene matches: 5.

The CDR3 loop reads CASSEDWEGHEQFF. In DNA form, the CDR3 reads TGTGCCAGCAGTGAGGACTGGGAGGGACATGAGCAGTTCTTC. The chain couples TRBV6-4 to TRBJ2-1; 7 bases are a match to TRBD2. The germline V gene has CDR1 MRHNA and CDR2 SNTAGT. The CDR3 extends over 14 amino acids. V trimming: 3 bases; J trimming: 8 bases; junction bases outside the gene matches: 7.